This TCR beta chain was sequenced for a study of graft-versus-host responses after intestinal transplantation. Turning to the study itself: Each recipient received anti-thymocyte globulin induction, then tacrolimus and steroids for approximately 3 years.

Whole-study results and caveats: High graft-versus-host to host-versus-graft T cell clonal ratios marked allografts of patients with graft-donor macrochimerism. Some GvH clones appeared in ileal mucosa or blood before recipient bone marrow. Circulating GvH clone levels at their peak were associated with HvG declines (early post-transplant).

In germline, CDR1 is SGHNT, CDR2 YYREEE (reference sequence). The V end lost 7 bases, the J end lost 5 bases, and 15 bases lay between the germline ends. The CDR3 is made up of 13 amino acids. TCRdb's table, derived via immunoSEQ multiplex PCR, lists solely in-frame clones and lacks some. The profile covers approximately 90,000 clones, with under 95% appearing a single time and 6% to 9% taken by the ten largest. As regards this clone: Its antigen remains unknown.

The sequences come from unstimulated CD8+ T cells sorted from spleen or lymph node cells, collected before transplant. This receptor was identified in a human donor who was the organ donor for an intestinal transplant. The genes are TRBV5-4 and TRBJ1-1, with D maybe TRBD1 (5 bases). The CDR3 DNA is TGTGCCAGCGGTGTGCAGGGAGGGACTGAAGCTTTCTTT. The encoded protein is CASGVQGGTEAFF.